A selection of T cell receptor beta chains follows, all from one sample in a study of cytomegalovirus exposure and HLA in healthy donors. TCRdb keeps only in-frame clones here, not all; method: immunoSEQ multiplex PCR. The sample lists 55,000 to 65,000 clones; around three quarters were seen once. The sequenced material came from PBMCs. These receptors were taken from a woman in her thirties or forties in good health and CMV-seropositive. CDR3s include the opening cysteine and the closing phenylalanine or tryptophan. A D gene is named only where the DNA matches it firmly. Not all rows give a size; the values are once, few, many and, for expanded clones, a class.

clone size: -
D gene: -
J gene: TRBJ1-2
V gene: TRBV12-5
CDR3 protein: CASGLRGGYTF
CDR3 DNA: TGTGCTAGTGGTTTGAGAGGGGGCTACACCTTC

clone size: -
D gene: -
J gene: TRBJ1-3
V gene: TRBV4-1
CDR3 protein: CASSLPTGSSGNTIYF
CDR3 DNA: TGCGCCAGCAGCCTCCCAACAGGGAGCTCTGGAAACACCATATATTTT

clone size: -
D gene: -
J gene: TRBJ2-2
V gene: TRBV7-2
CDR3 protein: CASSLASAGELFF
CDR3 DNA: TGTGCCAGTAGCTTGGCCTCCGCCGGGGAGCTGTTTTTT

clone size: -
D gene: TRBD2
J gene: TRBJ2-3
V gene: TRBV19
CDR3 protein: CASTLRGVTDTQYF
CDR3 DNA: TGTGCCAGTACCCTCCGGGGGGTCACAGATACGCAGTATTTT

clone size: -
D gene: -
J gene: TRBJ1-2
V gene: TRBV7-6
CDR3 protein: CASSLSDRTNYGYTF
CDR3 DNA: TGTGCCAGCAGCTTAAGCGACAGGACTAACTATGGCTACACCTTC

clone size: -
D gene: TRBD2
J gene: TRBJ2-5
V gene: TRBV5-1
CDR3 protein: CASSLGTSRETQYF
CDR3 DNA: TGCGCCAGCAGCTTGGGGACTAGTCGAGAGACCCAGTACTTC

clone size: -
D gene: -
J gene: TRBJ1-3
V gene: TRBV29-1
CDR3 protein: CSVSDSGNTIYF
CDR3 DNA: TGCAGCGTTTCGGATAGCGGAAACACCATATATTTT

clone size: -
D gene: -
J gene: TRBJ1-2
V gene: TRBV6-5
CDR3 protein: CASGSDWERHYGYTF
CDR3 DNA: TGTGCCAGCGGATCCGACTGGGAGAGGCACTATGGCTACACCTTC

clone size: -
D gene: -
J gene: TRBJ2-3
V gene: TRBV18
CDR3 protein: CASSPLKTGVTGADTQYF
CDR3 DNA: TGTGCCAGCTCACCATTGAAAACAGGTGTCACGGGCGCAGATACGCAGTATTTT

clone size: -
D gene: TRBD1
J gene: TRBJ2-7
V gene: TRBV19
CDR3 protein: CASSSYRTGQSERYF
CDR3 DNA: TGTGCCAGTAGTAGTTACAGGACAGGACAGTCCGAGCGGTACTTC

clone size: -
D gene: TRBD1
J gene: TRBJ1-2
V gene: TRBV30
CDR3 protein: CAWSRDRVKGYTF
CDR3 DNA: TGTGCCTGGAGCCGGGACAGGGTTAAAGGCTACACCTTC

clone size: -
D gene: TRBD2
J gene: TRBJ2-7
V gene: TRBV2
CDR3 protein: CASSEEGLAKTGEQYF
CDR3 DNA: TGTGCCAGCAGTGAAGAGGGACTAGCTAAGACGGGGGAGCAGTACTTC

clone size: -
D gene: -
J gene: TRBJ1-1
V gene: TRBV19
CDR3 protein: CASSTSQQGGGLNTEAFF
CDR3 DNA: TGTGCCAGTAGTACCTCACAACAGGGAGGGGGGTTGAACACTGAAGCTTTCTTT

clone size: -
D gene: -
J gene: TRBJ1-2
V gene: TRBV10-2
CDR3 protein: CASSESRSRGNYGYTF
CDR3 DNA: TGCGCCAGCAGTGAAAGCCGATCCAGGGGAAACTATGGCTACACCTTC

clone size: -
D gene: -
J gene: TRBJ1-2
V gene: TRBV14
CDR3 protein: CASSGVSRWRGYTF
CDR3 DNA: TGTGCCAGCAGCGGCGTATCTCGGTGGAGGGGCTACACCTTC

clone size: -
D gene: TRBD2
J gene: TRBJ2-5
V gene: TRBV2
CDR3 protein: CASRVAGGLEETQYF
CDR3 DNA: TGTGCCAGCAGAGTAGCGGGGGGGCTAGAAGAGACCCAGTACTTC

clone size: -
D gene: TRBD1
J gene: TRBJ1-5
V gene: TRBV25-1
CDR3 protein: CASTSTGSNQPQHF
CDR3 DNA: TGTGCCAGCACATCGACAGGGAGCAATCAGCCCCAGCATTTT

clone size: -
D gene: TRBD1
J gene: TRBJ2-5
V gene: TRBV18
CDR3 protein: CASSQSHGTGGQETQYF
CDR3 DNA: TGTGCCAGCTCGCAATCGCACGGGACAGGGGGTCAAGAGACCCAGTACTTC

clone size: once
D gene: TRBD2
J gene: TRBJ2-1
V gene: TRBV6-5
CDR3 protein: CASSYSGAGNEQFF
CDR3 DNA: TGTGCCAGCAGTTACAGCGGGGCGGGAAATGAGCAGTTCTTC

clone size: -
D gene: TRBD2
J gene: TRBJ2-5
V gene: TRBV6-1
CDR3 protein: CASSEEAGGLETQYF
CDR3 DNA: TGTGCCAGCAGTGAAGAAGCGGGGGGTTTAGAGACCCAGTACTTC

clone size: -
D gene: TRBD2
J gene: TRBJ2-7
V gene: TRBV11-2
CDR3 protein: CASSPQGLVGEQYF
CDR3 DNA: TGTGCCAGCAGCCCCCAGGGACTAGTGGGCGAGCAGTACTTC

clone size: -
D gene: -
J gene: TRBJ2-1
V gene: TRBV9
CDR3 protein: CASSVDPQDNEQFF
CDR3 DNA: TGTGCCAGCAGCGTCGACCCTCAGGACAATGAGCAGTTCTTC

clone size: -
D gene: -
J gene: TRBJ2-7
V gene: TRBV9
CDR3 protein: CASSVTGSSYEQYF
CDR3 DNA: TGTGCCAGCAGCGTCACAGGGAGCTCCTACGAGCAGTACTTC

clone size: -
D gene: -
J gene: TRBJ1-4
V gene: TRBV19
CDR3 protein: CASSIGQAATNEKLFF
CDR3 DNA: TGTGCCAGTAGTATAGGTCAGGCTGCAACTAATGAAAAACTGTTTTTT

clone size: -
D gene: -
J gene: TRBJ2-5
V gene: TRBV27
CDR3 protein: CASRSSSETQYF
CDR3 DNA: TGTGCCAGCAGAAGTAGCAGTGAGACCCAGTACTTC